One and the same sample provided the 30 T cell receptor beta chains below, sequenced in a study of T cells in Graves' hyperthyroidism and ophthalmopathy. RNA transcripts served as the template for amplifying TCR beta CDR3 regions. HTBI primers were the set used in a first-round RT-PCR of the TCR CDR3. In TCRdb, the multiplex PCR reads were re-called with MiXCR into one record per CDR3 protein. The sample includes about 210,000 distinct CDR3 sequences, 15% to 20% of them seen just once. The sample consisted of blood. Receptors were obtained from a man aged 50 or older with Graves' hyperthyroidism.

The V call is TRBV20-1, the J call TRBJ1-5; D gene unclear. V was trimmed by 0 bases and J by 1 base, leaving 4 bases between them. The germline CDR1 and CDR2 sequences are DFQATT and SNEGSKA (reference sequence). The CDR3 is made up of 13 amino acids. The CDR3 region is CSARDESNQPQHF. Written as DNA, the CDR3 is TGCAGTGCTAGAGACGAGAGCAATCAGCCCCAGCATTTT.

In its sample, this clonotype was seen a few times. This chain uses TRBV27 with TRBJ2-3, with a possible D match to TRBD1 (5 bases). Trimming removed 0 bases from V and 2 bases from J, with 9 bases in between. The CDR3 is 15 residues long. Germline V gene lookup returns CDR1 MNHEY and CDR2 SMNVEV (reference sequence). Here the CDR3 DNA reads TGTGCCAGCAGTTTATCGTTTGGGGCCACAGATACGCAGTATTTT. As protein: CASSLSFGATDTQYF.

The chain recombines TRBV4-3 with TRBJ2-7, with 13 bases matching TRBD2. V trimming: 4 bases; J trimming: 5 bases; junction bases outside the gene matches: 5. The CDR3 totals 15 residues. Germline CDR1 reads LGHNA; CDR2 reads YSLEER. The CDR3 is CASSLGTSGVNEQYF. The DNA for the CDR3 is TGCGCCAGCAGCCTGGGGACTAGCGGGGTAAACGAGCAGTACTTC.

This clonotype was recorded at least ten times. The rearrangement links TRBV28 to TRBJ2-7; D not certain. Germline V gene lookup returns CDR1 MDHEN and CDR2 SYDVKM. Trimming removed 3 bases from V and 3 bases from J, with 12 bases in between. The CDR3 has 14 residues. CDR3 DNA sequence: TGTGCCAGCAGTTTTCAGGCCAGTTTCTACGAGCAGTACTTC. As protein: CASSFQASFYEQYF.

This clonotype was observed at least ten times. This chain uses TRBV12-3 or TRBV12-4 with TRBJ1-1; tentative D call: TRBD1 (5 bases). Trimming pared 0 bases from V and 9 bases from J, leaving 14 bases between. The CDR3 runs to 14 residues. For the CDR3, the DNA is TGTGCCAGCAGTTTAGCTACTGGGGGGGGGAAAGCTTTCTTT. It yields the protein CASSLATGGGKAFF.

The V and J genes are TRBV27 and TRBJ2-7, with D tentatively TRBD2 (6 bases). The CDR3 consists of 16 residues. CDR1 is MNHEY and CDR2 is SMNVEV in the germline V gene (reference sequence). The V end was cut by 2 bases, the J end by 2 bases, with 16 bases between. The CDR3, as DNA: TGTGCCAGCAGTTTAGGAGGGAGTGGGAACACCTACGAGCAGTACTTC. Protein: CASSLGGSGNTYEQYF.

This clonotype has only a few counts. The rearrangement links TRBV15 to TRBJ2-1; no clear D gene. Germline CDR1 is LNHNV and CDR2 is YYDKDF (reference sequence). CDR3 length: 14 amino acids. V was trimmed by 0 bases and J by 3 bases, leaving 6 bases between them. The CDR3 DNA follows: TGTGCCACCAGCAGAGATCCAAACTACAATGAGCAGTTCTTC. As protein: CATSRDPNYNEQFF.

The chain employs TRBV29-1 and TRBJ2-7; 10 bases line up with TRBD1. CDR1 and CDR2 (germline): SQVTM, ANQGSEA. With 4 bases clipped from V and 6 bases from J, the junction kept 6 bases outside the gene matches. The CDR3 runs 13 residues. CDR3 residues: CSVVGTGACEQYF. CDR3 sequence (DNA): TGCAGCGTTGTAGGGACAGGGGCCTGCGAGCAGTACTTC.

Comments on this clonotype: This may come from a read error, since a much larger clone is one base off. The rearrangement uses TRBV2 and TRBJ2-2, with 10 bases aligning to TRBD1. Germline-derived CDR1 and CDR2 are SNHLY and FYNNEI. This CDR3 spans 14 amino acids. The CDR3 is CAGSGQGESGELFF. CDR3 DNA sequence: TGTGCCGGCAGTGGACAGGGGGAGTCCGGGGAGCTGTTTTTT.

For this clonotype: Since no conserved phenylalanine or tryptophan closes the CDR3, a read error is the likely cause. The chain links TRBV11-3 to TRBJ2-6; a weak D match, TRBD1 (5 bases). V lost 5 bases to trimming and J lost 4 bases, with 9 bases between them. This CDR3 comprises 14 residues. Germline CDR1 SGHNT, CDR2 YENEEA. The DNA for the CDR3 is TGTGCCAGCAGCCAGACAGTGGGGGCCAACGTCCTGACTCTC. This codes for CASSQTVGANVLTL.

Many counts were recorded for this clonotype. The gene calls are TRBV3-1 and TRBJ1-1; TRBD1 is a possible D gene (5 bases). CDR3 length equals 12 residues. Germline CDR1 LGHDT, CDR2 YNNKEL (reference sequence). Deletions cut 0 bases from V and 11 bases from J, with 10 bases between. CDR3 region: CASSQERGNAFF. CDR3 coding DNA: TGTGCCAGCAGCCAAGAACGGGGGAACGCTTTCTTT. Full variable domain (rest looked up from reference TRBV3-1 and TRBJ1-1): DTAVSQTPKYLVTQMGNDKSIKCEQNLGHDTMYWYKQDSKKFLKIMFSYNNKELIINETVPNRFSPKSPDKAHLNLHINSLELGDSAVYFCASSQERGNAFFGQGTRLTVV.

This clonotype occurred a few times. The rearrangement joins TRBV4-1 to TRBJ2-7; 8 bases agree with TRBD1. The CDR3 is 15 amino acids. Germline CDR1 and CDR2: MGHRA and YSYEKL. V shed 1 base, J shed 0 bases, and the junction held 2 bases outside the gene matches. CDR3 loop: CASSQGTGLSYEQYF. Here the CDR3 DNA reads TGCGCCAGCAGCCAAGGGACAGGGCTCTCCTACGAGCAGTACTTC.

This clonotype has just a few counts. The J gene is TRBJ2-2, the V gene TRBV7-8, with D possibly matching TRBD2 (5 bases). In germline, CDR1 is SGHVS, CDR2 FQNEAQ. V was shortened by 2 bases and J by 6 bases, with 13 bases between the two germline ends. The CDR3 is 15 residues long. CDR3 nucleotide sequence: TGTGCCAGCAGCTTAATGAGGGCGAGCTCCGGGGAGCTGTTTTTT. Amino acid sequence: CASSLMRASSGELFF.

This clonotype showed up many times. This chain links TRBV7-8 with TRBJ2-3, with D perhaps matching TRBD1 or TRBD2 (5 bases each). Per germline, CDR1 SGHVS and CDR2 FQNEAQ. V shed 6 bases and J shed 4 bases, with 20 bases lying between them. This CDR3 is built from 16 residues. The CDR3 bases are TGTGCCAGCAGTATACACCGGGACCGCCGACCAGATACGCAGTATTTT. Its translation is CASSIHRDRRPDTQYF.

The table lists this clonotype with many counts. The chain couples TRBV28 to TRBJ2-1, with TRBD1 matching over 10 bases. This CDR3 is built from 16 residues. The trim removed 4 bases at V and 5 bases at J, leaving 8 bases unmatched. Germline CDR1 reads MDHEN; CDR2 reads SYDVKM. For the CDR3, the DNA is TGTGCCAGCAGTTACCTCGGGACAGGGGCCAACAATGAGCAGTTCTTC. Protein: CASSYLGTGANNEQFF.

The rearrangement uses TRBV19 and TRBJ2-7, with D possibly matching TRBD1 (5 bases). V was clipped by 5 bases and J by 7 bases, with 18 bases between them. This CDR3 region has 14 residues. In germline, CDR1 is LNHDA, CDR2 SQIVND (reference sequence). Here the CDR3 DNA reads TGTGCCAGTAGTGTCGGACACCAAAGCAGAGAGCAGTACTTC. It is translated as CASSVGHQSREQYF. The full variable domain, in which reference TRBV19 and TRBJ2-7 provide the parts outside the CDR3, is DGGITQSPKYLFRKEGQNVTLSCEQNLNHDAMYWYRQDPGQGLRLIYYSQIVNDFQKGDIAEGYSVSREKKESFPLTVTSAQKNPTAFYLCASSVGHQSREQYFGPGTRLTVT.

The sample holds many counts of this clonotype. The rearrangement uses TRBV7-8 and TRBJ2-1; 8 bases align to TRBD1. This CDR3 spans 15 amino acids. Germline CDR1 reads SGHVS; CDR2 reads FQNEAQ. The V and J ends lost 6 bases and 7 bases, in that order; junction bases with no gene match: 11. Here the CDR3 reads CASRTGTGGRNEQFF. The DNA of the CDR3 is TGTGCCAGCAGAACCGGGACAGGAGGGAGAAATGAGCAGTTCTTC.

This clonotype has at least ten counts. V is TRBV11-2 and J is TRBJ2-7; 9 bases align to TRBD1. The CDR3 is made up of 16 amino acids. Germline V gene sequence: CDR1 SGHAT, CDR2 FQNNGV. V was clipped by 0 bases and J by 5 bases; unmatched bases: 8. The CDR3 sequence: CASSLDPGTGFDEQYF. DNA for the CDR3: TGTGCCAGCAGCTTAGATCCCGGGACAGGGTTTGACGAGCAGTACTTC. The full variable domain, in which reference TRBV11-2 and TRBJ2-7 provide the parts outside the CDR3, is EAGVAQSPRYKIIEKRQSVAFWCNPISGHATLYWYQQILGQGPKLLIQFQNNGVVDDSQLPKDRFSAERLKGVDSTLKIQPAKLEDSAVYLCASSLDPGTGFDEQYFGPGTRLTVT.

At least ten counts were recorded for this clonotype. This sequence joins TRBV11-2 and TRBJ2-7, with D maybe TRBD1 (6 bases). The CDR3 has 15 residues. Germline V gene lookup returns CDR1 SGHAT and CDR2 FQNNGV. Trimming left V 6 bases short and J 0 bases short, with 15 bases between. The CDR3 DNA is TGTGCCAGCAGACGCCCCCGGGACAACTCCTACGAGCAGTACTTC. Protein product: CASRRPRDNSYEQYF. Combining the CDR3 with reference TRBV11-2 and TRBJ2-7 gives the whole variable domain EAGVAQSPRYKIIEKRQSVAFWCNPISGHATLYWYQQILGQGPKLLIQFQNNGVVDDSQLPKDRFSAERLKGVDSTLKIQPAKLEDSAVYLCASRRPRDNSYEQYFGPGTRLTVT.

This clonotype was seen ten or more times. The chain carries TRBV7-9 and TRBJ2-7; weak D call: TRBD1 (5 bases). There are 11 residues in the CDR3. V was pared by 5 bases and J by 9 bases, with 11 bases between. CDR1 is SEHNR and CDR2 is FQNEAQ in the germline V gene (reference sequence). The DNA for the CDR3 is TGTGCCAGCAGCGATGGGGCGGTGCAGTACTTC. It codes for CASSDGAVQYF.

This clonotype was seen repeatedly, ten times or more. V is TRBV11-2 and J is TRBJ2-7; 10 bases are shared with TRBD1. The germline V gene encodes CDR1 SGHAT and CDR2 FQNNGV. Losses at the gene ends were 5 bases for V and 3 bases for J; bases not matched to a gene: 4. CDR3 length: 14 residues. The CDR3 region is CASSTGTGVYEQYF. For the CDR3, the DNA is TGTGCCAGCAGCACCGGGACAGGGGTCTACGAGCAGTACTTC.

Ten or more counts support this clonotype. This sequence joins TRBV20-1 and TRBJ1-1, with D possibly TRBD1 on 6 matching bases. From germline, CDR1 is DFQATT and CDR2 SNEGSKA (reference sequence). The CDR3 totals 13 residues. The CDR3 is CSGEGGSNTEAFF. Written as DNA, the CDR3 is TGCAGCGGAGAGGGGGGATCGAACACTGAAGCTTTCTTT.

A few counts support this clonotype. V usage is TRBV7-2 and J usage is TRBJ2-1; a possible D gene is TRBD1 (5 bases). From germline, CDR1 is SGHTA and CDR2 FQGNSA. Trimming shortened V by 3 bases and J by 10 bases, and 13 bases separated the two germline ends. This CDR3 has 13 amino acids. CDR3 amino acids: CASSLAGNQEQFF. The CDR3 coding sequence is TGTGCCAGCAGCTTGGCAGGGAATCAGGAGCAGTTCTTC.

This clonotype was counted many times. V usage is TRBV20-1 and J usage is TRBJ1-1; D perhaps matches TRBD1 (6 bases). The germline CDR1 and CDR2 sequences are DFQATT and SNEGSKA (reference sequence). V lost 4 bases to trimming and J lost 0 bases, with 9 bases between them. The CDR3 has 13 residues. The CDR3 region has the DNA TGCAGTGCTAAAGGACAGCTGAACACTGAAGCTTTCTTT. This sequence encodes CSAKGQLNTEAFF.

This clonotype was counted many times. The CDR3: CASSYSMNREETQYF. DNA for the CDR3: TGTGCCAGCAGTTACTCGATGAACAGGGAAGAGACCCAGTACTTC. The genes are TRBV6-2 or TRBV6-3 and TRBJ2-5; possibly TRBD1 for D (6 bases). The V end was cut by 0 bases, the J end by 3 bases, with 11 bases between. Per the germline V gene, CDR1 is MNHEY and CDR2 is SVGEGT. The CDR3 is 15 residues long.

This clonotype was recorded many times. The gene calls are TRBV7-8 and TRBJ1-6; D gene unclear. V was pared by 0 bases and J by 8 bases, with 17 bases between. This CDR3 contains 17 residues. The germline CDR1 and CDR2 sequences are SGHVS and FQNEAQ. DNA for the CDR3: TGTGCCAGCAGCTTAGCAATCGTGGCGGCGAGGGATTCACCCCTCCACTTT. It codes for CASSLAIVAARDSPLHF.

The rearrangement links TRBV5-6 to TRBJ2-1, with 14 bases matching TRBD2. Trimming removed 3 bases from V and 0 bases from J; junction bases left unmatched: 5. The germline V gene has CDR1 SGHDT and CDR2 YYEEEE. The CDR3 sequence is 18 residues long. CDR3 coding DNA: TGTGCCAGCAGCTGGGGACTAGCGGGAGTTCACTCCTACAATGAGCAGTTCTTC. Translation gives CASSWGLAGVHSYNEQFF.

With regard to this clonotype: This may be a read error, as it is one base from a much larger clone. The rearrangement links TRBV3-1 to TRBJ1-4, with D possibly TRBD1 on 5 matching bases. CDR3 size: 14 residues. The germline V and J ends were trimmed by 4 bases and 3 bases, with 9 bases remaining between them. In germline, CDR1 is LGHDT, CDR2 YNNKEL (reference sequence). CDR3 bases: TGTGCCAGCAGCCGAGGGGAATCTAATGAAAAACTGTTTTTT. Its protein product is CASSRGESNEKLFF.

This clonotype was detected ten times or more. The CDR3 loop reads CASSLSETTLGYEQYF. CDR3 DNA sequence: TGTGCCAGCAGTTTATCGGAGACAACGTTGGGTTACGAGCAGTACTTC. J is TRBJ2-7 and V is TRBV12-3 or TRBV12-4; D remains unclear. CDR3 length: 16 residues. Trimming took 2 bases from V and 4 from J, leaving 18 bases between them.

Of note for this clonotype: This may stem from a read error, because a much larger clone lies one nucleotide away. No conserved phenylalanine or tryptophan ends this CDR3, so it is likely a read error. The chain uses TRBV28 and TRBJ1-1, with 10 bases aligning to TRBD1. The CDR3 is made up of 15 amino acids. The ends lost 6 bases at V and 1 base at J; junction bases unmatched: 5. From germline, CDR1 is MDHEN and CDR2 SYDVKM. DNA for the CDR3: TGTGCCAGCAGCTGGACAGGGGGAGCGAACACTGAAGCTTTCTCT. This encodes CASSWTGGANTEAFS.